This T cell receptor beta chain was captured by sequencing in a study of OX40 agonist ivuxolimab in advanced cancers. About the research overall: Ivuxolimab is a fully human IgG2 antibody that activates OX40 (CD134).

Germline V lookup: CDR1 LNHDA, CDR2 SQIVND (reference sequence). The V end was cut by 2 bases, the J end by 7 bases, with 15 bases between. This CDR3 has 15 residues. TCRdb's copy holds only in-frame clones and misses some; the assay was immunoSEQ multiplex PCR. The table lists 100,000 to 150,000 clones, 92% of them singletons. The TCR comes from an adult with an advanced solid tumor such as melanoma, head and neck, liver or kidney cancer. Sequences were derived from CD4+ or CD8+ T cells sorted from blood, sampled in a trial of the OX40 agonist ivuxolimab. The chain employs TRBV19 and TRBJ2-1; either TRBD1 or TRBD2 may supply D (6 bases each). The CDR3 sequence: CASSITGRGTNEQFF. CDR3 nucleotide sequence: TGTGCCAGTAGTATAACGGGACGCGGGACAAATGAGCAGTTCTTC.